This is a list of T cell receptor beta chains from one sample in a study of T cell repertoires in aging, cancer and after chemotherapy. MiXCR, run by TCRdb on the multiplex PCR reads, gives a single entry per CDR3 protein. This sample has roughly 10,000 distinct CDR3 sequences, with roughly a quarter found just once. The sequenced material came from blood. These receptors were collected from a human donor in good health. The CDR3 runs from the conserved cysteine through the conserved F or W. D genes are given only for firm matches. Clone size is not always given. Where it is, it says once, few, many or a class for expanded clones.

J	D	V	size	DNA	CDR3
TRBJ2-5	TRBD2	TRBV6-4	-	TGTGCCAGCAGTAGTGCGGGGGGGCCGGAAGAGACCCAGTACTTC	CASSSAGGPEETQYF
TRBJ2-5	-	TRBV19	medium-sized	TGTGCCAGTAAGTCAGGCGTCGGTGTGACCCAGTACTTC	CASKSGVGVTQYF
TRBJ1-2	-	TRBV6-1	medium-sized	TGTGCCAGCAGTGTCCCCTTTGGGACGGCCTATGGCTACACCTTC	CASSVPFGTAYGYTF
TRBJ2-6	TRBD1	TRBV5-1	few	TGCGCCAGCAGCCCGGGACAGGGGGCATCTGGGGCCAACGTCCTGACTTTC	CASSPGQGASGANVLTF
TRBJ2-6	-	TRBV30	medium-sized	TGTGCCTGGAGTGTACTATCCCAGGTTCCCTCTGGGGCCAACGTCCTGACTTTC	CAWSVLSQVPSGANVLTF
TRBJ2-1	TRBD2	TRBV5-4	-	TGTGCCAGCAACCCGGTAGCGGGGGCCGGAGGTGAGCAGTTCTTC	CASNPVAGAGGEQFF
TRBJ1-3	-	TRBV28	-	TGTGCCAGCAGTTTGATTGGAAACACCATATATTTT	CASSLIGNTIYF
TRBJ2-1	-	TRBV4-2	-	TGTGCCAGCAGCCTGGGACTAGTCCCAGGGGGTGAGCAGTTCTTC	CASSLGLVPGGEQFF
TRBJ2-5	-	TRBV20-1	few	TGCAGTGCTAGAGACAGGGTTGGAGGGGAGACCCAGTACTTC	CSARDRVGGETQYF
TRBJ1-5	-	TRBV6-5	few	TGTGCCAGCAGTAATACCCCAATCAGCCCCCAGCATTTT	CASSNTPISPQHF
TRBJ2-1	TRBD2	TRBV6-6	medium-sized	TGTGCCAGCATTCGCGGACTAGCGGGGAGCAATGAGCAGTTCTTC	CASIRGLAGSNEQFF
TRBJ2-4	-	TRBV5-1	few	TGCGCCAGCAGCTTGGGTTCAGTAGCCAAAAACATTCAGTACTTC	CASSLGSVAKNIQYF
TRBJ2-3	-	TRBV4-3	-	TGCGCCAGCAGCTTCAGGACGGGGGATACGCAGTATTTT	CASSFRTGDTQYF
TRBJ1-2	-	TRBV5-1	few	TGCGCCAGCAGCTTCCAAGGGAACTATGGCTACACCTTC	CASSFQGNYGYTF
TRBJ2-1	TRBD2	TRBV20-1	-	TGCAGTGCTAGATCTGAGACTAGCGGGGGGACCTACAATGAGCAGTTCTTC	CSARSETSGGTYNEQFF
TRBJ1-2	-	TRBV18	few	TGTGCCAGCTCACCCTCACAGTTCCCCGGCTACACCTTC	CASSPSQFPGYTF
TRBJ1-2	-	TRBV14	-	TGTGCCAGCAGCCAATCGGGGTATCATGGCTACACCTTC	CASSQSGYHGYTF
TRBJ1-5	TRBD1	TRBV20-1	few	TGCAGTGCTGGACAGGGGAATAGCAATCAGCCCCAGCATTTT	CSAGQGNSNQPQHF
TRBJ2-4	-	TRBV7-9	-	TGTGCCAGCAGCTCATCCATGAGGGGATGGGCCATTCAGTACTTC	CASSSSMRGWAIQYF
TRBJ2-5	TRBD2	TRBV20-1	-	TGCAGTGCTAGAGATCGCCTAGCGGGGCGAGAGACCCAGTACTTC	CSARDRLAGRETQYF